This T cell receptor beta chain was observed in a study of OX40 agonist ivuxolimab in advanced cancers. Study background: Patients undergoing dose escalation presented with hepatocellular carcinoma, melanoma, renal cell or head and neck cancer. Findings of the study overall: Compared with CD4+, CD8+ T cells on average had more expanded clones.

The method was immunoSEQ multiplex PCR; TCRdb's version includes in-frame clones alone and lacks a portion of them. The sample carries nearly 80,000 clones, roughly 87% recorded once. The V gene lost 5 bases and the J gene lost 7 bases, with 15 bases spanning the gap. This CDR3 is 15 amino acids long. CDR1 MDHEN and CDR2 SYDVKM come from the germline V gene. Points on this clone: Its antigen is as yet unknown.

J is TRBJ1-6 and V is TRBV28; D not resolved. The sequence was obtained from an adult with an advanced solid tumor such as melanoma, head and neck, liver or kidney cancer. Sequencing used CD4+ or CD8+ T cells sorted from blood, obtained in a trial of the OX40 agonist ivuxolimab. The CDR3 region is CASSPRALLNSPLHF. The CDR3 DNA reads TGTGCCAGCAGTCCTAGGGCCCTGCTGAATTCACCCCTCCACTTT.